The source of this T cell receptor (beta chain) is a study of blood T cell repertoires in COVID-19. Study summary: T cells, B-cell-depleted T cells, or PBMCs supplied cDNA or gDNA.

Clones were read by immunoSEQ multiplex PCR, and TCRdb kept only the in-frame ones, dropping some. Here the sample spans some 230,000 clones, roughly four fifths being singletons. Seattle-derived patients entered the study during active infection and were followed longitudinally. CDR3 length: 16 amino acids. V was shortened by 0 bases and J by 9 bases, with 18 bases between the two germline ends. Germline V CDR1 and CDR2: MGHRA, YSYEKL. The chain carries TRBV4-1 and TRBJ1-3; TRBD1 might be the D (6 bases). The sequence was obtained from an elderly woman with COVID-19, enrolled during active disease. The specimen was peripheral blood. In DNA form, the CDR3 reads TGCGCCAGCAGCCAAGAAGTACAGGGAGTAGTCGGCACCATATATTTT. As protein: CASSQEVQGVVGTIYF.